This T cell receptor (beta chain) originates from a study of blood T cell repertoires in COVID-19. Background on the study: COVID-19 samples collected from the United States, Italy and Spain covered acute and convalescent phases.

Germline CDR1 is MNHNY and CDR2 is SVGAGI (reference sequence). The CDR3 covers 15 residues. V was trimmed by 6 bases and J by 6 bases, leaving 17 bases between them. This table comes from immunoSEQ multiplex PCR, and its TCRdb copy is limited to in-frame clones, with some not included. The sample shows about 100,000 clones, roughly 84% of them seen only once. This clone turned up a few times. This chain uses TRBV6-6 with TRBJ2-2; D may be TRBD1 (7 bases). Sequenced input: peripheral blood. The sequence derives from a woman over 75 with acute or convalescent COVID-19. Here the CDR3 DNA reads TGTGCCAGCAGGACAGGGACTGCATTCGCCGGGGAGCTGTTTTTT. The encoded protein is CASRTGTAFAGELFF.